This T cell receptor (beta chain) is from a study of blood T cell repertoires in COVID-19. Some clones are missing from TCRdb's copy, which holds only in-frame ones; the method was immunoSEQ multiplex PCR. The sample contains fewer than 250,000 clones, roughly 80% of which appear only once. Per the germline V gene, CDR1 is LNHDA and CDR2 is SQIVND (reference sequence). The CDR3 runs 15 residues. Trimming took 5 bases from V and 3 from J, leaving 16 bases between them. The sequenced sample consisted of peripheral blood. The sequence was obtained from a woman between 50 and 59 years old with acute or convalescent COVID-19. The chain couples TRBV19 to TRBJ1-1; D uncertain. CDR3 sequence (DNA): TGTGCCAGTAGTGTAGGACTCCCCGGGGACACTGAAGCTTTCTTT. It translates to CASSVGLPGDTEAFF.